Shown below are 20 T cell receptor beta chains from a single sample sequenced in a study of cytomegalovirus exposure and HLA in healthy donors. The study ran its PCR with 60 Vbeta and 13 Jbeta primers. Here immunoSEQ multiplex PCR was the method, and the copy in TCRdb shows in-frame clones only, minus some. There are roughly 110,000 clones in the sample; around 80% occur only once, and about 4.9% lies in the top ten. The sample taken for sequencing was PBMCs. The receptors here all came from a man aged 30 to 45 in good health and CMV-seropositive.

The rearrangement links TRBV9 to TRBJ1-4; TRBD1 aligns across 8 bases. V dropped 4 bases and J dropped 7; count of bases not matched to a gene: 3. The CDR3 extends over 13 amino acids. Germline V lookup: CDR1 SGDLS, CDR2 YYNGEE. DNA of the CDR3: TGTGCCAGCAGCCCAGGGACAGGTGAAAAACTGTTTTTT. This codes for CASSPGTGEKLFF.

For the CDR3, the DNA is TGTGCCAGCAGCCAAACGCTAGGTCCAGATACGCAGTATTTT. Amino acid sequence: CASSQTLGPDTQYF. The rearrangement joins TRBV4-2 to TRBJ2-3; D unresolved. Trimming took 2 bases from V and 4 from J, leaving 10 bases between them. The CDR3 contains 14 residues. The germline V gene encodes CDR1 LGHNA and CDR2 YNFKEQ.

The rearrangement joins TRBV7-3 to TRBJ2-7; the D gene is possibly TRBD2 (5 bases). The CDR3 has 15 amino acids. Per germline, CDR1 SGHTA and CDR2 FQGTGA. The germline V and J ends were trimmed by 5 bases and 4 bases, with 18 bases remaining between them. The CDR3 DNA is TGTGCCAGCAGCAGAAACGGAGGATCACTATACGAGCAGTACTTC. It codes for CASSRNGGSLYEQYF.

This clone was observed at least ten times. The rearrangement links TRBV5-1 to TRBJ1-1, with D maybe TRBD1 (5 bases). This CDR3 is built from 15 residues. Looked up from germline, CDR1 is SGHRS and CDR2 is YFSETQ. V was trimmed by 1 base and J by 6 bases, leaving 16 bases between them. CDR3 bases: TGCGCCAGCAGCTTGTCTGGCAGGGTAGAGGCTGAAGCTTTCTTT. It is translated as CASSLSGRVEAEAFF.

This chain uses TRBV9 with TRBJ2-1; TRBD2 matches at 10 bases. CDR3 length equals 15 residues. Per germline, CDR1 SGDLS and CDR2 YYNGEE. Trimming removed 1 base from V and 8 bases from J; junction bases left unmatched: 6. The CDR3 loop reads CASSVTAGGFHEQFF. In nucleotides, the CDR3 is TGTGCCAGCAGCGTAACAGCGGGGGGGTTCCATGAGCAGTTCTTC. Complete variable domain (other parts from reference TRBV9 and TRBJ2-1): DSGVTQTPKHLITATGQRVTLRCSPRSGDLSVYWYQQSLDQGLQFLIQYYNGEERAKGNILERFSAQQFPDLHSELNLSSLELGDSALYFCASSVTAGGFHEQFFGPGTRLTVL.

This clone was recorded a few times. CDR3 nucleotides: TGTGCCAGCAGCTTCGGTGGGGCGCTCTATGGCTACACCTTC. Its translation is CASSFGGALYGYTF. The chain links TRBV7-9 to TRBJ1-2; D might be TRBD1 (5 bases). CDR3 length equals 14 residues. The germline CDR1 and CDR2 sequences are SEHNR and FQNEAQ (reference sequence). V was clipped by 3 bases and J by 4 bases, with 12 bases between them.

The chain uses TRBV28 and TRBJ2-7; no clear D. Per germline, CDR1 MDHEN and CDR2 SYDVKM. The CDR3 covers 15 residues. V lost 2 bases and J lost 2, with 13 bases in between. The chain's CDR3 is CASSLSLTRTYEQYF. CDR3 nucleotide sequence: TGTGCCAGCAGTTTAAGCCTTACGCGGACCTACGAGCAGTACTTC. Complete variable domain (other parts from reference TRBV28 and TRBJ2-7): DVKVTQSSRYLVKRTGEKVFLECVQDMDHENMFWYRQDPGLGLRLIYFSYDVKMKEKGDIPEGYSVSREKKERFSLILESASTNQTSMYLCASSLSLTRTYEQYFGPGTRLTVT.

Comments on this clone: An end of the junction differs from the germline gene, which may be a read error. The sample holds other DNA sequences that translate to the same CDR3. The chain uses TRBV29-1 and TRBJ1-2; 7 bases are shared with TRBD1. This CDR3 region has 13 residues. CDR1 is SQVTM and CDR2 is ANQGSEA in the germline V gene. The CDR3 sequence: CSVDITGVYGYTF. CDR3 sequence (DNA): TGTAGCGTTGATATTACAGGGGTCTATGGCTACACCTTC.

This clone came up once. V is TRBV20-1 and J is TRBJ2-5; D not resolved. Trimming took off 6 bases at V and 3 bases at J, with 8 bases between the two ends. CDR1 and CDR2 (germline): DFQATT, SNEGSKA (reference sequence). CDR3 length: 11 amino acids. The CDR3 region is CSALREETQYF. CDR3 DNA sequence: TGCAGTGCACTACGGGAAGAGACCCAGTACTTC.

The chain uses TRBV7-6 and TRBJ2-5; D call uncertain. The V end was cut by 5 bases, the J end by 3 bases, with 16 bases between. This CDR3 region has 15 residues. The V gene's germline CDR1 is SGHVS and CDR2 FNYEAQ. CDR3 DNA: TGTGCCAGCAGCATCGACACGATCGCAAAAGAGACCCAGTACTTC. It encodes CASSIDTIAKETQYF.

V usage is TRBV5-6 and J usage is TRBJ2-5; TRBD1 aligns across 8 bases. Trimming cost V 4 bases and J 8 bases; bases outside gene matches: 16. The germline V gene has CDR1 SGHDT and CDR2 YYEEEE. The CDR3 is 16 amino acids. CDR3 residues: CASSPEMGQVFGTQYF. CDR3 bases: TGTGCCAGCAGCCCAGAGATGGGACAGGTCTTTGGTACCCAGTACTTC.

V and J are TRBV4-3 and TRBJ1-6; tentative D call: TRBD1 (5 bases). Trimming cost V 0 bases and J 9 bases, with 12 bases left between them. The germline gives CDR1 LGHNA, CDR2 YSLEER. The CDR3 runs 15 residues. CDR3 in amino acids: CASSQDRQGSSPLHF. The DNA of the CDR3 is TGCGCCAGCAGCCAAGATCGGCAGGGAAGTTCACCCCTCCACTTT.

This clone was picked up one time. J is TRBJ2-5 and V is TRBV2; tentative D call: TRBD1 (6 bases). The germline CDR1 and CDR2 sequences are SNHLY and FYNNEI. The CDR3 runs to 15 residues. Trimming removed 4 bases at V and 4 bases at J, with 16 bases between. CDR3 coding DNA: TGTGCCAGCAGTGTACTCCAGGGGTTCGGAGAGACCCAGTACTTC. Encoded protein: CASSVLQGFGETQYF. Supplemented by reference TRBV2 and TRBJ2-5, the full variable domain reads EPEVTQTPSHQVTQMGQEVILRCVPISNHLYFYWYRQILGQKVEFLVSFYNNEISEKSEIFDDQFSVERPDGSNFTLKIRSTKLEDSAMYFCASSVLQGFGETQYFGPGTRLLVL.

The chain is built from TRBV6-5 and TRBJ1-2, with D uncertain. Germline CDR1 and CDR2: MNHEY and SVGAGI. Deletions cut 2 bases from V and 8 bases from J, with 15 bases between. This CDR3 contains 14 residues. CDR3 DNA: TGTGCCAGCAGTTACACGCGCGAGATGCGAGGCTACACCTTC. Its protein product is CASSYTREMRGYTF.

This clone was found once. V is TRBV28 and J is TRBJ1-1; 7 bases are shared with TRBD1. The CDR3 runs to 14 residues. J was trimmed by 5 bases and V by 3 bases; bases with no gene match: 6. Germline CDR1 MDHEN, CDR2 SYDVKM. This chain's CDR3 is CASSLNRGWTEAFF. In nucleotides, the CDR3 is TGTGCCAGCAGTTTGAACAGGGGTTGGACTGAAGCTTTCTTT.

V and J are TRBV29-1 and TRBJ2-2; D gene unclear. The germline CDR1 and CDR2 sequences are SQVTM and ANQGSEA. Trimming removed 7 bases at V and 5 bases at J, with 14 bases between. This CDR3 is built from 13 residues. CDR3 region: CSASIVGTGELFF. DNA of the CDR3: TGCAGCGCTTCCATTGTCGGGACCGGGGAGCTGTTTTTT.

A remark on this clone: The junction shows a germline mismatch at one end, possibly a read error. The chain uses TRBV19 and TRBJ1-2, with 8 positions matching TRBD1. Germline V gene data show CDR1 as LNHDA and CDR2 as SQIVND (reference sequence). The CDR3 length is 13 residues. The CDR3 DNA reads as TGTGCCAGTAGCATAGACAGGGGCTATGGCTACACCTTC. Amino acid sequence: CASSIDRGYGYTF.

The chain has TRBV5-6 and TRBJ2-7, with 9 bases fitting TRBD2. J lost 2 bases, V lost 1 base, and 7 bases had no gene match. CDR3 length: 16 amino acids. Per germline, CDR1 SGHDT and CDR2 YYEEEE. Here the CDR3 reads CASSLFVLAGAYEQYF. DNA for the CDR3: TGTGCCAGCAGCTTGTTCGTTTTAGCGGGGGCCTACGAGCAGTACTTC.

This clone was counted between two and nine times. The chain has TRBV4-1 and TRBJ2-1; 10 bases fit TRBD2. The junction had 12 bases not matched to a gene; V was cut back by 4 bases and J by 12 bases. This CDR3 comprises 15 residues. Germline values: CDR1 MGHRA, CDR2 YSYEKL. The CDR3 region is CASSPVGTSVTLQFF. The CDR3 region has the DNA TGCGCCAGCAGCCCCGTAGGGACTAGCGTAACGTTGCAGTTCTTC.

The CDR3 bases are TGTGCAAGTCGCTTACGGACAGGGCCCGTAGGCAATCAGCCCCAGCATTTT. Translating gives CASRLRTGPVGNQPQHF. The chain has TRBV12-2 and TRBJ1-5; the listed D gene, TRBD1, was not tested against the DNA. TRBV12-2 is described as a pseudogene. The CDR3 runs to 17 residues.